These 22 T cell receptor beta chains came from one sample sequenced in a study of T cells in localized non-small cell lung cancer. Profiling relied on immunoSEQ multiplex PCR, and the TCRdb table lists in-frame clones only, not all of them. The sample includes over a thousand clones, roughly 25% of them seen just once. The material was normal lung tissue next to the tumor, obtained before any cancer treatment. The receptor set was obtained from a man between 40 and 70 years old with stage II lung adenocarcinoma.

The chain employs TRBV19 and TRBJ1-1; D may be TRBD1 (5 bases). Germline V gene lookup returns CDR1 LNHDA and CDR2 SQIVND (reference sequence). Trimming shortened V by 3 bases and J by 5 bases, and 19 bases separated the two germline ends. This CDR3 has 16 residues. The CDR3: CASSMRAGISGTEAFF. Here the CDR3 DNA reads TGTGCCAGTAGTATGAGGGCAGGGATCAGTGGGACTGAAGCTTTCTTT. The full variable domain, its missing parts supplied by reference TRBV19 and TRBJ1-1, is DGGITQSPKYLFRKEGQNVTLSCEQNLNHDAMYWYRQDPGQGLRLIYYSQIVNDFQKGDIAEGYSVSREKKESFPLTVTSAQKNPTAFYLCASSMRAGISGTEAFFGQGTRLTVV.

This clone was seen more than once but under ten times. V is TRBV6-8 and J is TRBJ2-7, with D uncertain. From germline, CDR1 is MNHGY and CDR2 SAAAGT. The CDR3 has 14 residues. Trimming took off 0 bases at V and 2 bases at J, with 8 bases between the two ends. This CDR3 reads CASSYSAVAYEQYF. The CDR3 DNA is TGTGCCAGCAGTTACTCCGCAGTCGCCTACGAGCAGTACTTC.

This clone is large. The rearrangement uses TRBV4-1 and TRBJ2-7, with D possibly matching TRBD2 (6 bases). The CDR3 is made up of 15 amino acids. V gave up 4 bases and J gave up 5 bases, with 18 bases separating them. Germline CDR1 reads MGHRA; CDR2 reads YSYEKL. CDR3 protein: CASSPYGTQDDEQYF. In DNA form, the CDR3 reads TGCGCCAGCAGCCCATACGGGACTCAGGACGACGAGCAGTACTTC.

This clone was observed a single time. The chain couples TRBV28 to TRBJ2-7; D call uncertain. The ends were cut back, 7 bases at V and 0 bases at J, with 13 bases in the middle. CDR1 is MDHEN, CDR2 SYDVKM, per germline. The CDR3 runs to 14 residues. In DNA form, the CDR3 reads TGTGCCAGCACCCTCAGAGAGAGCTCCTACGAGCAGTACTTC. It codes for CASTLRESSYEQYF.

The chain has TRBV11-3 and TRBJ2-3; D unclear. There are 15 residues in the CDR3. The V and J ends lost 1 base and 4 bases respectively, with 12 bases between them. Germline V gene sequence: CDR1 SGHNT, CDR2 YENEEA. CDR3 bases: TGTGCCAGCAGCTTAGTGCCCGAGAGAGCAGATACGCAGTATTTT. This sequence encodes CASSLVPERADTQYF.

The chain joins TRBV18 to TRBJ1-1; TRBD1 matches 9 bases. CDR1 is KGHSH, CDR2 LQKENI, per germline. V dropped 6 bases and J dropped 7; count of bases not matched to a gene: 6. CDR3 size: 13 residues. The CDR3 bases are TGTGCCAGCTCGCCAGACAGGGGGGATGAAGCTTTCTTT. This translates into CASSPDRGDEAFF. Together with reference TRBV18 and TRBJ1-1, the CDR3 gives the full variable domain: NAGVMQNPRHLVRRRGQEARLRCSPMKGHSHVYWYRQLPEEGLKFMVYLQKENIIDESGMPKERFSAEFPKEGPSILRIQQVVRGDSAAYFCASSPDRGDEAFFGQGTRLTVV.

This clone is categorized as medium-sized. This chain connects TRBV11-3 to TRBJ2-5; no clear D gene. CDR3 length: 14 residues. V lost 2 bases and J lost 5, with 12 bases in between. Germline V gene lookup returns CDR1 SGHNT and CDR2 YENEEA. CDR3 loop: CASSLNSDSETQYF. CDR3 DNA sequence: TGTGCCAGCAGCTTAAATTCTGACTCCGAGACCCAGTACTTC.

Sample share makes this clone large. V gene TRBV6-8 combines with J gene TRBJ2-1, with 13 bases lining up with TRBD2. Germline CDR1 MNHGY, CDR2 SAAAGT. Trimming at V came to 9 bases and at J to 3 bases, leaving 2 bases not matched to a gene. This CDR3 contains 14 residues. CDR3 DNA: TGTGCCAGTCGGACTAGCGGGGGCTACAATGAGCAGTTCTTC. Amino acid sequence: CASRTSGGYNEQFF.

This clone was recorded a few times. This chain links TRBV5-1 with TRBJ2-1, with D perhaps TRBD1 or TRBD2 (6 bases each). Trimming stripped 0 bases from V and 6 bases from J, with 10 bases between. Germline V gene sequence: CDR1 SGHRS, CDR2 YFSETQ. The CDR3 consists of 14 residues. CDR3 in DNA: TGCGCCAGCAGCTTGGGACAGGAGGGCAATGAGCAGTTCTTC. Amino acid sequence: CASSLGQEGNEQFF.

The chain combines TRBV6-8 with TRBJ2-5, with 7 bases fitting TRBD1. V shed 6 bases and J 3 bases; nucleotides not matched to a gene: 13. The germline V gene has CDR1 MNHGY and CDR2 SAAAGT. This CDR3 contains 16 residues. The CDR3 spells CASRPTPVGQKETQYF. The CDR3 DNA reads TGTGCCAGCAGACCCACGCCGGTGGGACAGAAAGAGACCCAGTACTTC.

This clone was detected only a few times. The rearrangement uses TRBV28 and TRBJ1-1; the D is unclear. Trimming took 6 bases from V and 4 from J, leaving 9 bases between them. Germline assignment: CDR1 MDHEN and CDR2 SYDVKM. This CDR3 contains 12 residues. CDR3 DNA: TGTGCCAGCAGCCCGAGTAGCACTGAAGCTTTCTTT. Translating it yields CASSPSSTEAFF.

The gene calls are TRBV7-6 and TRBJ1-5; D might be TRBD1 (5 bases). The V and J ends lost 1 base and 1 base respectively, with 14 bases between them. The germline V gene has CDR1 SGHVS and CDR2 FNYEAQ. CDR3 length: 17 residues. The CDR3 DNA sequence: TGTGCCAGCAGCTTAGGGGGAGGGGATAGGAGCAATCAGCCCCAGCATTTT. Protein product: CASSLGGGDRSNQPQHF.

The chain has TRBV1 and TRBJ2-7; TRBD1 is taken as the D call from the table, unchecked against the DNA. TRBV1 is assigned pseudogene status. The CDR3 length is 17 residues. The CDR3 nucleotides are TGCGCCAGCAGCCAAGATCCGCCGGGACAGGGATTTAACGAGCAGTACTTC. Protein product: CASSQDPPGQGFNEQYF.

This clone is labeled medium-sized. The rearrangement joins TRBV5-8 to TRBJ2-5; D possibly corresponds to TRBD2 (6 bases). There are 13 residues in the CDR3. Germline V lookup: CDR1 SGHTS, CDR2 YDEGEE. Trimming shortened V by 4 bases and J by 4 bases, and 11 bases separated the two germline ends. In DNA, the CDR3 is TGTGCCAGCAGCCCCCGGGGGTCAGAGACCCAGTACTTC. It is translated as CASSPRGSETQYF.

By share, this clone counts as medium-sized (0.01 to 0.1%). The rearrangement joins TRBV11-3 to TRBJ2-2; 7 positions match TRBD1. Germline V gene lookup returns CDR1 SGHNT and CDR2 YENEEA. The V and J ends lost 5 bases and 5 bases, in that order; junction bases with no gene match: 11. CDR3 length equals 16 residues. CDR3 residues: CASSAPGQRGTGELFF. DNA of the CDR3: TGTGCCAGCAGCGCCCCGGGACAGCGAGGGACCGGGGAGCTGTTTTTT.

V and J are TRBV15 and TRBJ2-1, with D possibly TRBD1 on 7 matching bases. The germline V and J ends were trimmed by 6 bases and 2 bases, with 14 bases remaining between them. The CDR3 runs 15 residues. CDR1 and CDR2 from the germline V gene are LNHNV and YYDKDF (reference sequence). The CDR3 nucleotides read TGTGCCACCAGGGCGGGGACAGCGACCTACAATGAGCAGTTCTTC. Translated: CATRAGTATYNEQFF.

This clone showed up just a few times. V usage is TRBV10-3 and J usage is TRBJ2-3; D gene unclear. This CDR3 has 14 residues. With 2 bases removed from V and 2 bases from J, the gap between germline ends came to 8 bases. CDR1 and CDR2 from the germline V gene are ENHRY and SYGVKD. The DNA of the CDR3 is TGTGCCATCAGTGAGGGTGGAGTCACAGATACGCAGTATTTT. Translated: CAISEGGVTDTQYF.

The chain couples TRBV14 to TRBJ1-2; D uncertain. The germline V and J ends were trimmed by 1 base and 8 bases, with 11 bases remaining between them. The CDR3 contains 13 residues. Germline V lookup: CDR1 SGHDN, CDR2 FVKESK. CDR3 nucleotides: TGTGCCAGCAGCCAAGTGACTCGGAGAGGCTACACCTTC. Its protein is CASSQVTRRGYTF.

The genes are TRBV29-1 and TRBJ1-1; TRBD1 matches 10 bases. After removal of 6 bases from V and 4 bases from J, the junction contained 11 bases not matched to a gene. The CDR3 totals 15 residues. Germline CDR1 reads SQVTM; CDR2 reads ANQGSEA. This CDR3 is CSVHLPGQGPTEAFF. In DNA, the CDR3 is TGCAGCGTACACTTACCGGGACAGGGGCCCACTGAAGCTTTCTTT. Variable domain in full (rest from reference TRBV29-1 and TRBJ1-1): SAVISQKPSRDICQRGTSLTIQCQVDSQVTMMFWYRQQPGQSLTLIATANQGSEATYESGFVIDKFPISRPNLTFSTLTVSNMSPEDSSIYLCSVHLPGQGPTEAFFGQGTRLTVV.

The CDR3 reads CASSLGNSGGTDTQYF. In DNA form, the CDR3 reads TGTGCCAGCAGCTTAGGGAATAGTGGAGGCACAGATACGCAGTATTTT. The chain uses TRBV11-3 and TRBJ2-3; D ambiguous. There are 16 residues in the CDR3. CDR1 is SGHNT and CDR2 is YENEEA in the germline V gene. V was clipped by 1 base and J by 1 base, with 12 bases between them.

This clone was counted only a few times. The genes are TRBV6-8 and TRBJ2-2; D is perhaps TRBD2 (6 bases). Trimming cost V 2 bases and J 1 base, with 8 bases left between them. CDR1 and CDR2 from the germline V gene are MNHGY and SAAAGT. The CDR3 sequence is 15 residues long. The CDR3 sequence is CASSYDGRNTGELFF. The CDR3, as DNA: TGTGCCAGCAGTTACGACGGGAGGAACACCGGGGAGCTGTTTTTT.

The sample holds a few counts of this clone. The V and J genes are TRBV2 and TRBJ1-5, with 8 bases matching TRBD1. CDR1 and CDR2 (germline): SNHLY, FYNNEI. Unmatched junction bases numbered 7, after V lost 4 bases and J lost 8 bases. The CDR3 runs to 14 residues. This CDR3 reads CASSVTGVREPQHF. For the CDR3, the DNA is TGTGCCAGCAGTGTGACAGGGGTCCGGGAGCCCCAGCATTTT.